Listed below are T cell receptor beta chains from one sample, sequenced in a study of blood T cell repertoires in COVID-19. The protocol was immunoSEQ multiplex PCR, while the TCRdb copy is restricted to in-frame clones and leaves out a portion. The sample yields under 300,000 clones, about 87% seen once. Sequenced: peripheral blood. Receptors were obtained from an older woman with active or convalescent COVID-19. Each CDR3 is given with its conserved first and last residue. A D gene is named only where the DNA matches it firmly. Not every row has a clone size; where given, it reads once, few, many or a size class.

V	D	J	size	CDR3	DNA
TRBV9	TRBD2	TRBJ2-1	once	CASSIRPGGSSYNEQFF	TGTGCCAGCAGCATCCGACCGGGGGGTAGTTCCTACAATGAGCAGTTCTTC
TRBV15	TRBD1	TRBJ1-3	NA	CATRPKTGAERNTIYF	TGTGCCACCAGACCAAAAACAGGGGCCGAGAGAAACACCATATATTTT
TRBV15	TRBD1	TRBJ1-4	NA	CATSREARQGYEKLFF	TGTGCCACCAGCAGAGAAGCACGACAGGGGTATGAAAAACTGTTTTTT
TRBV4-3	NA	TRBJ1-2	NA	CASSQDSSDYGYTF	TGCGCCAGCAGCCAAGACAGTTCCGACTATGGCTACACCTTC
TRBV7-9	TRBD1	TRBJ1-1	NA	CASSLGAGTGEYTEAFF	TGTGCCAGCAGCTTAGGGGCAGGGACAGGGGAGTACACTGAAGCTTTCTTT
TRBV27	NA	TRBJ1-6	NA	CASNSGTPYSPLHF	TGTGCCAGCAACTCCGGGACACCGTATTCACCCCTCCACTTT
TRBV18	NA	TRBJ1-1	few	CASSPSLAQGWGTEAFF	TGTGCCAGCTCACCCTCACTGGCCCAGGGGTGGGGCACTGAAGCTTTCTTT
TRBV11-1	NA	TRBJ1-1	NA	CASIHGGAYTEAFF	TGTGCCAGCATACATGGGGGCGCGTACACTGAAGCTTTCTTT
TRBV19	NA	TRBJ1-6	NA	CASRDGASPNSPLHF	TGTGCCAGTAGAGACGGAGCCTCCCCTAATTCACCCCTCCACTTT
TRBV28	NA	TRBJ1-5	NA	CASSLRGKDQPQHF	TGTGCCAGCAGTTTAAGGGGAAAGGATCAGCCCCAGCATTTT
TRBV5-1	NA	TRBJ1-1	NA	CASTPATGGGTEAFF	TGCGCCAGCACCCCGGCGACAGGTGGGGGCACTGAAGCTTTCTTT
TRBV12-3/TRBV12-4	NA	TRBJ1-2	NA	CASSFRRNYGYTF	TGTGCCAGCAGTTTCCGGCGGAACTATGGCTACACCTTC
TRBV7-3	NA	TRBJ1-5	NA	CASIHAAADSNQPQHF	TGTGCCAGCATCCACGCCGCGGCGGATAGCAATCAGCCCCAGCATTTT
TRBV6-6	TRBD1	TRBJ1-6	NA	CASSTGGNSPLHF	TGTGCCAGCTCGACAGGGGGGAATTCACCCCTCCACTTT
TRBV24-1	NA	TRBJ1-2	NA	CATSAGGYGYTF	TGTGCCACCAGTGCGGGAGGCTATGGCTACACCTTC
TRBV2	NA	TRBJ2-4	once	CASCKDVSIQNIQYF	TGTGCCAGCTGTAAAGACGTCTCTATTCAAAACATTCAGTACTTC
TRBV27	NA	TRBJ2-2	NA	CASRRVNTGELFF	TGTGCCAGCAGAAGAGTAAACACCGGGGAGCTGTTTTTT
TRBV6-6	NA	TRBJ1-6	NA	CASKPGTSLSPLHF	TGTGCCAGCAAGCCCGGGACTTCGTTATCACCCCTCCACTTT
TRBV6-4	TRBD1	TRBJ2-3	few	CASSPTGAADTQYF	TGTGCCAGCAGTCCCACAGGGGCGGCAGATACGCAGTATTTT
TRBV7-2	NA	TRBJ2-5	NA	CASSLGPPETQYF	TGTGCCAGCAGCTTAGGGCCCCCAGAGACCCAGTACTTC
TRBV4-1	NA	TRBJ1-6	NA	CASSQAGKWANSPLHF	TGCGCCAGCAGCCAAGCAGGGAAATGGGCTAATTCACCCCTCCACTTT
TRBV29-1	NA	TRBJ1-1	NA	CSVLQGRGTEAFF	TGCAGCGTCTTACAGGGCAGGGGCACTGAAGCTTTCTTT
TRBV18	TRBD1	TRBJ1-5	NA	CASSPPKTGGSQPQHF	TGTGCCAGCTCACCACCGAAGACAGGGGGCAGTCAGCCCCAGCATTTT
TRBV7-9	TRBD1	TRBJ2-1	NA	CASSRTGAYNEQFF	TGTGCCAGCAGCCGGACAGGGGCCTACAATGAGCAGTTCTTC
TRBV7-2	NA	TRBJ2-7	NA	CASSLVGEVYF	TGTGCCAGCAGCTTAGTCGGAGAAGTGTACTTC
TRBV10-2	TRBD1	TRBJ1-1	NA	CASSGTGYRMNTEAFF	TGCGCCAGCAGTGGGACAGGGTACCGCATGAACACTGAAGCTTTCTTT
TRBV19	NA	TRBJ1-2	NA	CASRVSANYGYTF	TGTGCCTCCCGGGTCTCAGCTAACTATGGCTACACCTTC
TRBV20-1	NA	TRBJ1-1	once	CSARDPPAFF	TGCAGTGCTAGAGATCCCCCTGCTTTCTTT
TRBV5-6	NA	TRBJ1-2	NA	CASSWGEDYGYTF	TGTGCCAGCAGCTGGGGGGAGGACTATGGCTACACCTTC
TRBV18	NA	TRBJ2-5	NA	CASSPSRETQYF	TGTGCCAGCTCACCATCCCGGGAGACCCAGTACTTC
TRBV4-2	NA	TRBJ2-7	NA	CASSQVEGSSYEQYF	TGTGCCAGCAGCCAAGTGGAGGGAAGCTCCTACGAGCAGTACTTC
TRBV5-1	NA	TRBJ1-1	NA	CASSLAGRSNTEAFF	TGCGCCAGCAGCTTGGCTGGGAGATCTAACACTGAAGCTTTCTTT
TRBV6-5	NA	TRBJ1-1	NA	CASSPRGLGEAFF	TGTGCCAGCAGTCCCAGGGGATTAGGTGAAGCTTTCTTT
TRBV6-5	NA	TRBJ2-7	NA	CASSYSGGTLPYEQYF	TGTGCCAGCAGTTACTCGGGCGGGACGCTCCCTTACGAGCAGTACTTC
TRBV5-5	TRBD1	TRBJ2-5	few	CASSFGTGQETQYF	TGTGCCAGCAGCTTCGGGACAGGTCAAGAGACCCAGTACTTC
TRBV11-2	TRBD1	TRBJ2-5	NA	CASSLAGTAQETQYF	TGTGCCAGCAGCTTAGCGGGGACAGCTCAAGAGACCCAGTACTTC
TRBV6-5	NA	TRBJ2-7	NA	CASSYDRSSSYEQYF	TGTGCCAGCAGTTATGACCGTTCTAGCTCCTACGAGCAGTACTTC
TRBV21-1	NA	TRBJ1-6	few	CASIPDRRSQDYNSPLHF	TGTGCCAGCATCCCGGACAGGCGTTCTCAAGACTATAATTCACCCCTCCACTTT
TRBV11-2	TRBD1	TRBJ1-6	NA	CASSPNRGLSPLHF	TGTGCCAGCAGCCCCAACAGGGGGCTTTCACCCCTCCACTTT
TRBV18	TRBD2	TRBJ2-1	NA	CASSPGAGGNNEQFF	TGTGCCAGCTCACCGGGAGCGGGGGGCAACAATGAGCAGTTCTTC
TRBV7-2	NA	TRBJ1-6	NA	CASSLGQKGTPLHF	TGTGCCAGCAGCTTAGGACAGAAAGGTACACCCCTCCACTTT
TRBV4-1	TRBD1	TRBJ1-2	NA	CASSQHTTGTVIYGYTF	TGCGCCAGCAGCCAACACACTACCGGGACAGTGATCTATGGCTACACCTTC